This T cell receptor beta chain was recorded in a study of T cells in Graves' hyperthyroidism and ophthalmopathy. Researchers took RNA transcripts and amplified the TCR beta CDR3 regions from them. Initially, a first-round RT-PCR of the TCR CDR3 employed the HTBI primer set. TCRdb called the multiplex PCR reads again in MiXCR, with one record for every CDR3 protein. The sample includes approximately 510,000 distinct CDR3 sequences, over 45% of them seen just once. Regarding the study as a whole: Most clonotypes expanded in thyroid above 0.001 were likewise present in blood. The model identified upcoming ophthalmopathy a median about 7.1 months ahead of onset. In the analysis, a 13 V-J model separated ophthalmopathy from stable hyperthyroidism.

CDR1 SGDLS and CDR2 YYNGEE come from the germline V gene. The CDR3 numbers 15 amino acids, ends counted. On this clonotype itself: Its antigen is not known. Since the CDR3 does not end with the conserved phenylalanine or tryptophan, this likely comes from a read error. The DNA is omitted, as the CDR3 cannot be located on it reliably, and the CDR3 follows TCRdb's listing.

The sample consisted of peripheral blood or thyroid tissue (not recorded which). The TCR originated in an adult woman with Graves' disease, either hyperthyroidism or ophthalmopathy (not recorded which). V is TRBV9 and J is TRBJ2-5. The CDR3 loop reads CASSRTENYGYTFGS.